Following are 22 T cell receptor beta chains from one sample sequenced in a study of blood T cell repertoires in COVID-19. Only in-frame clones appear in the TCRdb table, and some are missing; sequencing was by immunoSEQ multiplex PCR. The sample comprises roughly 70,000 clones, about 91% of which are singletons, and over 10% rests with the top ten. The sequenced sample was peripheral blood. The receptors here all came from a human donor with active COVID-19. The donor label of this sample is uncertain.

CDR3 sequence reads: CASSTGQGGEKLFF. For the CDR3, the DNA is TGTGCCAGCAGCACGGGACAGGGAGGTGAAAAACTGTTTTTT. This chain links TRBV5-6 with TRBJ1-4; the match to TRBD1 covers 9 bases. The V gene's germline CDR1 is SGHDT and CDR2 YYEEEE. J gave up 7 bases and V 4 bases, and 5 bases lay outside the gene matches. The CDR3 runs 14 residues.

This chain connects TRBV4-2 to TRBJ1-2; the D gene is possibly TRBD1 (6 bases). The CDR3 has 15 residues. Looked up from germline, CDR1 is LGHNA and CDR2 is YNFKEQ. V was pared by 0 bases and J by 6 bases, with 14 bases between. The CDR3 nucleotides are TGTGCCAGCAGCCAAGATGACCCAGGGGTCGATGGCTACACCTTC. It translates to CASSQDDPGVDGYTF.

CDR3 DNA sequence: TGTGCCAGCAGTTTTACAGGGGAAGAGCAGTACTTC. Protein sequence: CASSFTGEEQYF. The rearrangement links TRBV5-5 to TRBJ2-7; the match to TRBD1 covers 7 bases. Trimming removed 5 bases from V and 7 bases from J; junction bases left unmatched: 6. The CDR3 length is 12 residues. CDR1 and CDR2 (germline): SGHKS, YYEKEE (reference sequence).

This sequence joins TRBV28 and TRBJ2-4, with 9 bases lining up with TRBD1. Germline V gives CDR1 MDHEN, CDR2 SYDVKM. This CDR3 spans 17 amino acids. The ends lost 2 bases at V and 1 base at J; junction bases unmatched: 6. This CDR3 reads CASSLGRTGEAKNIQYF. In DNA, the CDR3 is TGTGCCAGCAGTTTAGGGCGGACAGGGGAGGCCAAAAACATTCAGTACTTC.

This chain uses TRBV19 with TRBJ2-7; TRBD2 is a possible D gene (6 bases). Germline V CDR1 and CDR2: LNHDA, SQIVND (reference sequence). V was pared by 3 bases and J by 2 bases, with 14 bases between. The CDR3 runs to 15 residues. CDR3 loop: CASSIAGNGAYEQYF. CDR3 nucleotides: TGTGCCAGTAGTATTGCGGGGAATGGCGCCTACGAGCAGTACTTC.

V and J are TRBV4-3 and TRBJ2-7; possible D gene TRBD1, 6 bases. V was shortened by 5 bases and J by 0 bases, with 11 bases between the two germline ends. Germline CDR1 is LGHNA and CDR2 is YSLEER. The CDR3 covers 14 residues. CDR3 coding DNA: TGCGCCAGCAGCAAGCGGACAGACTCCTACGAGCAGTACTTC. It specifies CASSKRTDSYEQYF.

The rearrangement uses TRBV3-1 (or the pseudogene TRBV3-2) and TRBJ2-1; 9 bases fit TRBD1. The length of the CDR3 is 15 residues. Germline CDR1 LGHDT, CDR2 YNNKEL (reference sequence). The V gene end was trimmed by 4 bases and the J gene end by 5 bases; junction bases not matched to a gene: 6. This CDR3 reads CASSPHRGLDNEQFF. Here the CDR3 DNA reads TGTGCCAGCAGCCCGCACAGGGGGCTAGACAATGAGCAGTTCTTC.

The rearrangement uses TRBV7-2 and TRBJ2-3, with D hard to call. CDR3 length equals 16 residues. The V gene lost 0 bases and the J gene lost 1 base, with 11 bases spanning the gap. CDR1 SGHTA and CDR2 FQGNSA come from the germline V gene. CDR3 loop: CASSLARWWGTDTQYF. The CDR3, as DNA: TGTGCCAGCAGCTTAGCGCGGTGGTGGGGCACAGATACGCAGTATTTT.

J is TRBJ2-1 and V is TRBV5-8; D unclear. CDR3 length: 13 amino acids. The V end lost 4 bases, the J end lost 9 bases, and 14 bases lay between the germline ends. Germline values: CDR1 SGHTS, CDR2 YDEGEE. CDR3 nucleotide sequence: TGTGCCAGCAGCCACAATCGGGTTAGTGAGCAGTTCTTC. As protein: CASSHNRVSEQFF.

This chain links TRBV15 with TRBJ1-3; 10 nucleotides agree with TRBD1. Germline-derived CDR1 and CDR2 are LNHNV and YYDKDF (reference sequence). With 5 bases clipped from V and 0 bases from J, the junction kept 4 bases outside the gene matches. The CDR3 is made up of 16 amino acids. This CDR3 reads CATSGGQGHSGNTIYF. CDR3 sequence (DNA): TGTGCCACCAGCGGGGGACAGGGGCACTCTGGAAACACCATATATTTT. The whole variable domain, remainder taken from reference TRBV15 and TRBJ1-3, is DAMVIQNPRYQVTQFGKPVTLSCSQTLNHNVMYWYQQKSSQAPKLLFHYYDKDFNNEADTPDNFQSRRPNTSFCFLDIRSPGLGDTAMYLCATSGGQGHSGNTIYFGEGSWLTVV.

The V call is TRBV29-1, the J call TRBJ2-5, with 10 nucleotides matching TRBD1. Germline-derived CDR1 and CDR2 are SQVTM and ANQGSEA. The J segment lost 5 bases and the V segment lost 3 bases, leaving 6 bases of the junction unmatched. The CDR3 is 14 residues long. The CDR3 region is CSVEDRGLFETQYF. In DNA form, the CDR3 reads TGCAGCGTTGAGGACAGGGGGTTGTTTGAGACCCAGTACTTC.

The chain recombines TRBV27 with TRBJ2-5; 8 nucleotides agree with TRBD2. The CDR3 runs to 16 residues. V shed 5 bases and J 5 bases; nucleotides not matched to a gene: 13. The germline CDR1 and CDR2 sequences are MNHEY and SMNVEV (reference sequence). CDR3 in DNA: TGTGCCAGCAGTCCCTTTTACCGGGGGGGGGATGAGACCCAGTACTTC. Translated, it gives CASSPFYRGGDETQYF.

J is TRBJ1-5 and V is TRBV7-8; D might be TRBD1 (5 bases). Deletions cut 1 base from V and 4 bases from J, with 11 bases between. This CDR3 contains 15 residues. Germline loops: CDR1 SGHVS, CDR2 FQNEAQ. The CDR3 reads CASSLVAGTNQPQHF. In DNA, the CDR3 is TGTGCCAGCAGCTTAGTGGCAGGGACTAATCAGCCCCAGCATTTT.

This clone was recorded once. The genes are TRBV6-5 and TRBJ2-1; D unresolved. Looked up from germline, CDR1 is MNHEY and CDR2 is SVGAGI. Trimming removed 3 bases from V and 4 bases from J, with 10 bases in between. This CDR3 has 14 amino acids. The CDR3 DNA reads TGTGCCAGCAGTTATACTATCGGGTACAATGAGCAGTTCTTC. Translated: CASSYTIGYNEQFF.

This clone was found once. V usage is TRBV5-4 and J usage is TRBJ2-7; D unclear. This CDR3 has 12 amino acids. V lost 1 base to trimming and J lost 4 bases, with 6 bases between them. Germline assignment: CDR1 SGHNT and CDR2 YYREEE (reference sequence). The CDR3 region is CASSLRSYEQYF. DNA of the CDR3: TGTGCCAGCAGCTTGCGGTCATACGAGCAGTACTTC.

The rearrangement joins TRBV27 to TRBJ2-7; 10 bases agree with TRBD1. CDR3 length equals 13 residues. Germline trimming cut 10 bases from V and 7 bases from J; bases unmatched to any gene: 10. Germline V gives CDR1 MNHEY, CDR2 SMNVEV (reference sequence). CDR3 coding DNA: TGTGCCACCTCCGGGACAGGGGCCCGGGAGCAGTACTTC. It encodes CATSGTGAREQYF.

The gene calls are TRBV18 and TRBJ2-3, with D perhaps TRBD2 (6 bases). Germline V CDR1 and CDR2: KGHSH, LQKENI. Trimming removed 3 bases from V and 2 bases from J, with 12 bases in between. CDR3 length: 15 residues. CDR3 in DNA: TGTGCCAGCTCACCCGTCGGGAGCTCCACAGATACGCAGTATTTT. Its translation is CASSPVGSSTDTQYF.

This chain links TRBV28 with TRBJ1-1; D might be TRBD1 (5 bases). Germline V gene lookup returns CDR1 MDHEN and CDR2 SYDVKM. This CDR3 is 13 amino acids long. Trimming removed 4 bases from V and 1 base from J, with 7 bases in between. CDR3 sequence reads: CASSSGQNTEAFF. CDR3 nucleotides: TGTGCCAGCAGTTCCGGACAGAACACTGAAGCTTTCTTT. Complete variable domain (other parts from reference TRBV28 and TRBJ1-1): DVKVTQSSRYLVKRTGEKVFLECVQDMDHENMFWYRQDPGLGLRLIYFSYDVKMKEKGDIPEGYSVSREKKERFSLILESASTNQTSMYLCASSSGQNTEAFFGQGTRLTVV.

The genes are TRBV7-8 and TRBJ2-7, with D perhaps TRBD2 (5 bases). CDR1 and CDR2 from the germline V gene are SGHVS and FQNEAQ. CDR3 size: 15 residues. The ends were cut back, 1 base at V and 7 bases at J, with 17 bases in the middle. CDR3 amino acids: CASSLGLARSYEQYF. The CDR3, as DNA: TGTGCCAGCAGCTTAGGGCTAGCCCGGAGTTATGAGCAGTACTTC.

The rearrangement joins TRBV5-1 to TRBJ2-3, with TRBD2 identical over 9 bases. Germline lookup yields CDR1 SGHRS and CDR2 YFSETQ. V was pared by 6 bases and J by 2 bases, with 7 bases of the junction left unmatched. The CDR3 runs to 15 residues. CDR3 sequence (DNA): TGCGCCAGCATCGCTAGCGGGACTCCCACAGATACGCAGTATTTT. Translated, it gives CASIASGTPTDTQYF.

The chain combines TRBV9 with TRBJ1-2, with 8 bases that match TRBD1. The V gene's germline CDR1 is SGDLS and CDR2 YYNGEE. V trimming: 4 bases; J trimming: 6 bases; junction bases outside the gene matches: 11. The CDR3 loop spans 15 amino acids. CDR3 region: CASSSSTRQGNGYTF. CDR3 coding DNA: TGTGCCAGCAGCTCGAGTACCAGACAGGGGAATGGCTACACCTTC.

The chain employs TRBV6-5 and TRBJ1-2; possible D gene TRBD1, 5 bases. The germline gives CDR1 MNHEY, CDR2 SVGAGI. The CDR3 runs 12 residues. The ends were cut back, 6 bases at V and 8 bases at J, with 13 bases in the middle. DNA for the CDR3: TGTGCCAGCAGCCCCAGGGAGGCGGGCTACACCTTC. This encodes CASSPREAGYTF.